This T cell receptor (beta chain) was sequenced during a study of T cell responses to AZD1222 COVID-19 vaccine. CDR3 length: 18 residues. The germline gives CDR1 MNHEY, CDR2 SVGEGT. The J segment lost 14 bases and the V segment lost 0 bases, leaving 19 bases of the junction unmatched. Libraries were prepared by immunoSEQ multiplex PCR; TCRdb keeps only in-frame clonotypes and omits some of them. The sample has roughly 100,000 clones, roughly nine tenths seen once. The sample in question was peripheral blood, obtained on day 0 of AZD1222 vaccination. The rearrangement joins TRBV6-2 or TRBV6-3 to TRBJ1-6; 7 positions agree with TRBD1. The receptor comes from an adult in good health. CDR3 sequence: CASSYSTLDRRWGSTLHF. The DNA for the CDR3 is TGTGCCAGCAGTTACTCGACCCTGGACAGGAGGTGGGGTTCCACCCTCCACTTT.